This TCR beta chain was recovered during a study of regulatory T cells in long-lasting Graves disease. CDR3-region Arm-PCR and iRepertoire HTBI primers produced the TCR beta libraries. A single record per CDR3 protein comes from TCRdb applying MiXCR to the multiplex PCR reads. In the table there are about 420,000 distinct CDR3 sequences, about a sixth of which are singletons. Trimming took off 7 bases at V and 3 bases at J, with 13 bases between the two ends. The CDR3 is 15 residues long. Germline V CDR1 and CDR2: MDHEN, SYDVKM. The time point is: newly diagnosed GD, antithyroid drugs for less than 3 months. The TCR library used RNA extracted from PBMCs. This sample also appeared in a second study, on T cells in Graves' hyperthyroidism and ophthalmopathy. From that report: Investigators excluded patients with uncontrolled infection, other autoimmune disease, pregnancy or lactation.

The clonotype comes from a woman between 18 and 30 years old with Graves disease. The rearrangement joins TRBV28 to TRBJ2-6; D not resolved. The sequencing here drew on peripheral blood mononuclear cells (PBMCs), taken at new diagnosis, from a patient treated with antithyroid drugs. The chain's CDR3 is CASTSRLFGANVLTF. The DNA of the CDR3 is TGTGCCAGCACGTCTCGGCTTTTTGGGGCCAACGTCCTGACTTTC.